This section outlines one TCR beta chain sequence together with its context. The clone's antigen remains unknown. Base qualities are not recorded, but no much larger clone differs from it by a single base. Clipping removes 8 bases from V and 4 bases from J, with 15 as the unmatched junction base count. Via the germline V gene (reference sequence), CDR1 is LGHDT and CDR2 YNNKEL. The CDR3 runs 17 residues from the cysteine to the phenylalanine. Here the CDR3 DNA is all that survives: 51 bases in frame from base 1. The entry originates in a study of T-cell reconstitution after alpha-beta-depleted transplantation in children (TCRdb year 2016). Notes on the research overall: Using TCR repertoire profiling, the study quantitatively followed how T-cell immune reconstitution unfolded in children after TCRalphabeta/CD19-depleted allogeneic hematopoietic cell transplantation.

The library relied on PCR. The sequencer was an Illumina HiSeq 2500. Molecular barcoding was employed in the preparation of TCR libraries, with unique molecular identifiers being used to normalize TCRbeta repertoire quantification. The raw public data were reprocessed by TCRdb itself: fastp quality trimming at Q25, MiXCR clonotype calling, in-frame beta chains only. Duplicate CDR3 protein sequences are folded into a single record with the most common DNA and genes. The sample yields approximately 590,000 distinct CDR3 sequences; 10% to 13% were counted once. Of the sample, roughly 4% falls within the top ten clones.

The chain links TRBV3-1 with TRBJ2-2, with 8 bases aligning to TRBD2. This specimen was PBMCs from the stem cell graft donor, taken from the stem cell graft. This TCR derives from a human donor who donated a stem cell graft to a child with acute myeloid leukemia. The sequenced DNA: TGTGCCAGCCGATGGGCGGGAGGCCGCTCGGGCACCGGGGAGCTGTTTTTT. It translates as CASRWAGGRSGTGELFF.